This passage covers 30 T cell receptor beta chains from one sample sequenced in a study of CD8 T cells in Susac syndrome. A quantity of roughly 0.5 to 1 ug RNA underwent reverse transcription using random hexamers. One entry per CDR3 protein, called by TCRdb with MiXCR from the immunoSEQ multiplex PCR reads. The sample holds some 180,000 distinct CDR3 sequences, about 94% seen once. Specimen: CD4+ T cells from PBMCs. Receptors were obtained from a human donor in good health.

The chain links TRBV24-1 to TRBJ2-2; 9 bases agree with TRBD2. This CDR3 comprises 15 residues. Germline V gives CDR1 KGHDR, CDR2 SFDVKD. The V gene end was trimmed by 0 bases and the J gene end by 5 bases; junction bases not matched to a gene: 0. CDR3 protein: CATSDLTSGTGELFF. The CDR3 coding sequence is TGTGCCACCAGTGATTTGACTAGCGGGACCGGGGAGCTGTTTTTT.

The chain couples TRBV29-1 to TRBJ1-1, with unresolved D. CDR1 and CDR2 from the germline V gene are SQVTM and ANQGSEA. Trimming took off 3 bases at V and 2 bases at J, with 13 bases between the two ends. The length of the CDR3 is 14 residues. CDR3: CSVDGYNPNTEAFF. The CDR3 bases are TGCAGCGTTGACGGCTACAACCCTAACACTGAAGCTTTCTTT.

The J gene is TRBJ2-1, the V gene TRBV20-1; TRBD2 is a possible D gene (5 bases). CDR1 and CDR2 from the germline V gene are DFQATT and SNEGSKA (reference sequence). The V end was cut by 7 bases, the J end by 4 bases, with 14 bases between. This CDR3 has 13 amino acids. The CDR3 spells CSGLRESYNEQFF. Written as DNA, the CDR3 is TGCAGTGGTCTAAGGGAGTCTTACAATGAGCAGTTCTTC.

V gene TRBV2 combines with J gene TRBJ2-1, with 9 positions matching TRBD2. Germline V gene sequence: CDR1 SNHLY, CDR2 FYNNEI. V dropped 8 bases and J dropped 5; count of bases not matched to a gene: 7. This CDR3 region has 14 residues. In nucleotides, the CDR3 is TGTGCCAGCGCAGCGGGAGGTGTCGACAATGAGCAGTTCTTC. Protein product: CASAAGGVDNEQFF.

This clonotype occurred once. The chain's CDR3 is CASSSNRGPPGTDTQYF. As DNA, the CDR3 is TGCGCCAGCAGTTCGAACAGGGGGCCGCCTGGCACAGATACGCAGTATTTT. The chain couples TRBV23-1 to TRBJ2-3; 9 bases agree with TRBD1. TRBV23-1 counts as an open reading frame of uncertain function. The V gene end was trimmed by 5 bases and the J gene end by 1 base; junction bases not matched to a gene: 10. CDR3 size: 17 residues.

This clonotype has only a few counts. CDR3 sequence (DNA): TGTGCCAGCAGCCAGGCCGGATATGAAGCTTTCTTT. This translates into CASSQAGYEAFF. The genes are TRBV3-1 and TRBJ1-1; the D is unclear. The V gene's germline CDR1 is LGHDT and CDR2 YNNKEL (reference sequence). CDR3 length: 12 amino acids. V was pared by 3 bases and J by 7 bases, with 9 bases between.

This clonotype was recorded only once. The chain has TRBV30 and TRBJ1-5, with D maybe TRBD1 (5 bases). V was cut by 1 base and J by 4 bases, with 8 bases left in between. Germline assignment: CDR1 GTSNPN and CDR2 SVGIG (reference sequence). This CDR3 contains 13 residues. DNA for the CDR3: TGTGCCTGGAGTGGAGGGGATAATCAGCCCCAGCATTTT. Protein sequence: CAWSGGDNQPQHF.

This clonotype has only one observation. This chain connects TRBV20-1 to TRBJ2-1; perhaps TRBD2 as D (6 bases). V was clipped by 1 base and J by 0 bases, with 10 bases between them. CDR1 is DFQATT, CDR2 SNEGSKA, per germline (reference sequence). The CDR3 is 15 residues long. The CDR3 region has the DNA TGCAGTGCTAGAGGTGAGCGGGTCTCCTACAATGAGCAGTTCTTC. Translated: CSARGERVSYNEQFF.

The rearrangement joins TRBV29-1 to TRBJ2-5; D not resolved. CDR1 and CDR2 from the germline V gene are SQVTM and ANQGSEA. This CDR3 spans 12 amino acids. Trimming took 1 base from V and 4 from J, leaving 7 bases between them. Here the CDR3 DNA reads TGCAGCGTTGAAGGCAGATCAGAGACCCAGTACTTC. Amino acids: CSVEGRSETQYF.

This clonotype was picked up one time. The chain carries TRBV3-1 and TRBJ2-7; 10 bases are shared with TRBD2. This CDR3 spans 12 amino acids. The V and J ends lost 7 bases and 13 bases, in that order; junction bases with no gene match: 10. From germline, CDR1 is LGHDT and CDR2 YNNKEL (reference sequence). The CDR3 is CASTSPAGGKYF. The CDR3 DNA reads TGTGCCAGCACCTCCCCAGCGGGAGGGAAATACTTC.

The chain combines TRBV20-1 with TRBJ2-7; 9 nucleotides match TRBD1. After removal of 3 bases from V and 3 bases from J, the junction contained 6 bases not matched to a gene. The CDR3 is 14 amino acids. Germline V gene sequence: CDR1 DFQATT, CDR2 SNEGSKA (reference sequence). CDR3 residues: CSASSTGGNYEQYF. The CDR3 DNA is TGCAGTGCTAGCTCGACAGGGGGAAACTACGAGCAGTACTTC.

The rearrangement uses TRBV7-2 and TRBJ2-2; no clear D. V lost 1 base, J lost 2 bases, and 8 bases lay in between. The CDR3 runs 15 residues. Per the germline V gene, CDR1 is SGHTA and CDR2 is FQGNSA. CDR3 region: CASSLGRPNTGELFF. In nucleotides, the CDR3 is TGTGCCAGCAGCTTAGGCAGACCTAACACCGGGGAGCTGTTTTTT.

The V call is TRBV5-1, the J call TRBJ2-7; 9 bases fit TRBD1. The CDR3 runs to 14 residues. Germline V gene sequence: CDR1 SGHRS, CDR2 YFSETQ. J gave up 7 bases and V 2 bases, and 7 bases lay outside the gene matches. The CDR3 spells CASSLQGAYQEQYF. DNA for the CDR3: TGCGCCAGCAGCTTACAGGGGGCGTATCAAGAGCAGTACTTC.

This chain uses TRBV20-1 with TRBJ2-3; 8 bases agree with TRBD1. The CDR3 loop spans 13 amino acids. V lost 6 bases to trimming and J lost 3 bases; unmatched junction nucleotides: 5. Germline-derived CDR1 and CDR2 are DFQATT and SNEGSKA (reference sequence). CDR3: CSADREETDTQYF. DNA of the CDR3: TGCAGTGCGGACAGGGAGGAGACAGATACGCAGTATTTT.

The sample holds one count of this clonotype. The chain combines TRBV15 with TRBJ2-2; 7 bases are a match to TRBD2. From germline, CDR1 is LNHNV and CDR2 YYDKDF (reference sequence). The CDR3 has 15 residues. J gave up 5 bases and V 1 base, and 4 bases lay outside the gene matches. The CDR3 bases are TGTGCCACCAGCAGAGTGGCGGGAGTTACCGGGGAGCTGTTTTTT. This gives the protein CATSRVAGVTGELFF.

The chain employs TRBV20-1 and TRBJ2-1; TRBD2 matches 9 bases. Trimming cost V 1 base and J 7 bases; bases outside gene matches: 5. The germline CDR1 and CDR2 sequences are DFQATT and SNEGSKA (reference sequence). The CDR3 length is 14 residues. CDR3: CSARGSGSVNEQFF. The DNA of the CDR3 is TGCAGTGCTAGAGGTAGCGGGAGCGTAAATGAGCAGTTCTTC.

The chain couples TRBV29-1 to TRBJ2-6; no clear D. Germline V gives CDR1 SQVTM, CDR2 ANQGSEA. The V end lost 5 bases, the J end lost 0 bases, and 11 bases lay between the germline ends. The CDR3 totals 15 residues. CDR3 sequence reads: CSVFDLSSGANVLTF. CDR3 DNA: TGCAGCGTTTTTGATCTGAGCTCTGGGGCCAACGTCCTGACTTTC.

This chain uses TRBV20-1 with TRBJ2-3; 7 bases match TRBD2. V dropped 7 bases and J dropped 5; count of bases not matched to a gene: 12. Germline V CDR1 and CDR2: DFQATT, SNEGSKA (reference sequence). The CDR3 loop spans 14 amino acids. CDR3 in amino acids: CSVRRGGPGDTQYF. As DNA, the CDR3 is TGCAGTGTCCGAAGGGGAGGGCCGGGAGATACGCAGTATTTT.

V is TRBV5-4 and J is TRBJ1-4; no firm D call. The germline V gene has CDR1 SGHNT and CDR2 YYREEE (reference sequence). This CDR3 comprises 13 residues. V lost 2 bases, J lost 5 bases, and 7 bases lay in between. In DNA, the CDR3 is TGTGCCAGCAGCTTTTGGAGGAATGAAAAACTGTTTTTT. Translation gives CASSFWRNEKLFF. Based on the CDR3 plus reference TRBV5-4 and TRBJ1-4, the full variable domain is ETGVTQSPTHLIKTRGQQVTLRCSSQSGHNTVSWYQQALGQGPQFIFQYYREEENGRGNFPPRFSGLQFPNYSSELNVNALELDDSALYLCASSFWRNEKLFFGSGTQLSVL.

The chain combines TRBV7-8 with TRBJ2-1, with 10 bases fitting TRBD2. The germline gives CDR1 SGHVS, CDR2 FQNEAQ. The CDR3 contains 15 residues. V shed 6 bases, J shed 4 bases, and the junction held 6 bases outside the gene matches. CDR3 sequence (DNA): TGTGCCAGCAGTTTAACTAGCGGGGAATACAATGAGCAGTTCTTC. This translates into CASSLTSGEYNEQFF.

The rearrangement joins TRBV3-1 to TRBJ2-1; TRBD2 matches 7 bases. The CDR3 runs 12 residues. V lost 3 bases to trimming and J lost 9 bases; unmatched junction nucleotides: 2. Germline CDR1 LGHDT, CDR2 YNNKEL (reference sequence). In nucleotides, the CDR3 is TGTGCCAGCAGCCAGGGAGGGCTTGAGCAGTTCTTC. This sequence encodes CASSQGGLEQFF.

The rearrangement joins TRBV12-5 to TRBJ2-5; D unclear. Germline V gives CDR1 LGHNT, CDR2 FRNRAP. CDR3 length equals 12 residues. Trimming took 1 base from V and 4 from J, leaving 4 bases between them. The CDR3 region has the DNA TGTGCTAGTGGTTTGGCAGGAGAGACCCAGTACTTC. Translation: CASGLAGETQYF.

The chain carries TRBV11-2 and TRBJ1-1, with D uncertain. The CDR3 length is 11 residues. Germline CDR1 is SGHAT and CDR2 is FQNNGV. The V and J ends lost 6 bases and 11 bases respectively, with 13 bases between them. The CDR3 nucleotides read TGTGCCAGCAGTGGCGTGGGTGACGCTTTCTTT. Its protein is CASSGVGDAFF.

This chain connects TRBV15 to TRBJ2-6; possibly TRBD2 for D (6 bases). The CDR3 consists of 18 residues. Trimming took off 0 bases at V and 1 base at J, with 13 bases between the two ends. Germline-derived CDR1 and CDR2 are LNHNV and YYDKDF (reference sequence). The CDR3 nucleotides read TGTGCCACCAGCAGAGATCTCGCGGGAACGTCTGGGGCCAACGTCCTGACTTTC. It specifies CATSRDLAGTSGANVLTF.

The rearrangement joins TRBV6-5 to TRBJ1-5; D ambiguous. Germline values: CDR1 MNHEY, CDR2 SVGAGI. This CDR3 contains 15 residues. V dropped 4 bases and J dropped 0 bases, with 10 bases sitting between them. CDR3 sequence reads: CASSSQWGSNQPQHF. DNA for the CDR3: TGTGCCAGCAGTTCCCAATGGGGTAGCAATCAGCCCCAGCATTTT.

The V call is TRBV29-1, the J call TRBJ2-7; 9 positions agree with TRBD2. Unmatched junction bases numbered 3, after V lost 6 bases and J lost 3 bases. Germline V gene data show CDR1 as SQVTM and CDR2 as ANQGSEA. The CDR3 has 12 amino acids. CDR3 coding DNA: TGCAGCGTGAAACTAGCGGGCTACGAGCAGTACTTC. Residues: CSVKLAGYEQYF.

This rearrangement joins TRBV6-5 to TRBJ2-1; D possibly corresponds to TRBD1 (6 bases). Germline V CDR1 and CDR2: MNHEY, SVGAGI. Deletions cut 6 bases from V and 12 bases from J, with 18 bases between. The CDR3 has 13 residues. CDR3 nucleotide sequence: TGTGCCAGCAGGAATGGACAGACCGGACGGCAGTTCTTC. It yields the protein CASRNGQTGRQFF.

The rearrangement joins TRBV20-1 to TRBJ1-2; possibly TRBD1 for D (5 bases). V lost 6 bases and J lost 4, with 21 bases in between. The CDR3 sequence is 15 residues long. Germline lookup yields CDR1 DFQATT and CDR2 SNEGSKA (reference sequence). Written as DNA, the CDR3 is TGCAGTGCAAACCTCCGGGACGCCTTAGCCTATGGCTACACCTTC. This translates into CSANLRDALAYGYTF.

The rearrangement uses TRBV4-2 and TRBJ2-3; 13 bases line up with TRBD2. There are 16 residues in the CDR3. The germline V gene encodes CDR1 LGHNA and CDR2 YNFKEQ. J was trimmed by 5 bases and V by 3 bases; bases with no gene match: 5. Here the CDR3 reads CASSHGLAGAEDTQYF. The CDR3 nucleotides are TGTGCCAGCAGCCACGGACTAGCGGGGGCGGAAGATACGCAGTATTTT.

The chain combines TRBV5-1 with TRBJ2-7; tentative D call: TRBD1 (8 bases). Per germline, CDR1 SGHRS and CDR2 YFSETQ. Trimming pared 4 bases from V and 3 bases from J, leaving 14 bases between. This CDR3 region has 14 residues. The CDR3 is CASSRTGRDYEQYF. CDR3 sequence (DNA): TGCGCCAGCAGCCGGACAGGGAGGGACTACGAGCAGTACTTC.